Listed below are T cell receptor beta chains from one sample, sequenced in a study of PD-1 blockade in mismatch repair-deficient tumors. Assay used: immunoSEQ multiplex PCR; TCRdb lists only in-frame clones, some missing. The table has tens of thousands of clones, 83% seen once; the top ten hold about 19%. Sequenced material: peripheral blood, taken 12 weeks after starting pembrolizumab. The receptors derive from an adult with mismatch repair-deficient cancer. Each CDR3 is given with its conserved first and last residue. Fields, in order: D gene, V gene, clone size, J gene, CDR3 DNA, CDR3 protein. D genes are given only for firm matches. Clone size is shown for a subset of rows, as once, few, many or a class of expanded clone.

>TRBD1|TRBV10-2|NA|TRBJ2-5
TGCGCCAGCAGCGAGGGACAGCTAGGGTACTTC
CASSEGQLGYF
>TRBD2|TRBV25-1|NA|TRBJ2-5
TGTGCCAGCGGGTTAGCGGGAGGCCAAGAGACCCAGTACTTC
CASGLAGGQETQYF
>NA|TRBV5-4|NA|TRBJ2-7
TGTGCCAGCAGCTTGTATCGGGGGTACGAGCAGTACTTC
CASSLYRGYEQYF
>NA|TRBV7-2|NA|TRBJ2-1
TGTGCCAGCAGCAGGGCTAATGAGCAGTTCTTC
CASSRANEQFF
>TRBD2|TRBV7-9|NA|TRBJ2-1
TGTGCCAGCGGCGGGACTAGCGGGAGCTCCTACAATGAGCAGTTCTTC
CASGGTSGSSYNEQFF
>TRBD1|TRBV7-8|once|TRBJ2-7
TGTGCCAGCAGCCCAAGGGACAGGGGGGGCCCGGGGCAGTACTTC
CASSPRDRGGPGQYF
>TRBD1|TRBV28|NA|TRBJ1-1
TGTGCCAGCAGAAACCGGGACAGGGTTTGGACGAACACTGAAGCTTTCTTT
CASRNRDRVWTNTEAFF
>NA|TRBV30|NA|TRBJ2-5
TGTGCCTGGAGTGTTGGCGGGGAGACCCAGTACTTC
CAWSVGGETQYF
>NA|TRBV11-2|NA|TRBJ2-1
TGTGCCAGCAGCCCCACCCTCGCGGAGCAGTTCTTC
CASSPTLAEQFF
>NA|TRBV30|NA|TRBJ1-1
TGTGCCTGGAGTGTACAGTGGGGGCGAACTGAAGCTTTCTTT
CAWSVQWGRTEAFF
>NA|TRBV28|NA|TRBJ2-1
TGTGCCAGCAGTTTCACTAGAGATGAGCAGTTCTTC
CASSFTRDEQFF
>TRBD2|TRBV4-3|NA|TRBJ2-3
TGCGCCAGCAGCCAAGCTAGCGGTTACGGGGGTACGCAGTATTTT
CASSQASGYGGTQYF
>TRBD1|TRBV4-1|NA|TRBJ2-2
TGCGCCAGCAGCCAAGGACAGGGCTCCGGGGAGCTGTTTTTT
CASSQGQGSGELFF
>NA|TRBV6-5|NA|TRBJ2-7
TGTGCCAGCAGTTACTTGCCGGGACACATCTACGAGCAGTACTTC
CASSYLPGHIYEQYF
>NA|TRBV5-8|NA|TRBJ2-7
TGTGCCAGCAATTCGTGGTTGAGGGGGGTGACCTCCTACGAGCAGTACTTC
CASNSWLRGVTSYEQYF
>TRBD1|TRBV5-5|NA|TRBJ2-1
TGTGCCAGCAGCCACCGGGACAGGGGGTTAAATGAGCAGTTCTTC
CASSHRDRGLNEQFF
>TRBD2|TRBV5-1|NA|TRBJ2-1
TGCGCCAGCAGCTGGCCCCCGGCTAGCGGGAACAATGAGCAGTTCTTC
CASSWPPASGNNEQFF
>NA|TRBV28|NA|TRBJ2-2
TGTGCCAGCAGTTTATCTCTCTCCTCCGGGGAGCTGTTTTTT
CASSLSLSSGELFF
>NA|TRBV4-2|once|TRBJ2-7
TGTGCCAGCAGCCAAGATAATGGGGGTTACGAGCAGTACTTC
CASSQDNGGYEQYF
>NA|TRBV27|NA|TRBJ2-2
TGTGCCAGCCAGGGTGATCACACCGGGGAGCTGTTTTTT
CASQGDHTGELFF
>NA|TRBV10-3|once|TRBJ1-2
TGTGCCACCACTCCTAGGGAGGGACTGGATTATGGCTACACCTTC
CATTPREGLDYGYTF
>TRBD2|TRBV5-1|NA|TRBJ2-3
TGCGCCAGCAGCCCGGATGCCCTAGCGGTCACAGATACGCAGTATTTT
CASSPDALAVTDTQYF
>NA|TRBV6-6|NA|TRBJ2-2
TGTGCCACCCGAACTGGGCGGAACACCGGGGAGCTGTTTTTT
CATRTGRNTGELFF
>TRBD1|TRBV7-9|NA|TRBJ2-5
TGTGCCAGCAGCATACCGGGACAGGGGTGGGAGACCCAGTACTTC
CASSIPGQGWETQYF
>TRBD2|TRBV11-2|NA|TRBJ2-1
TGTGCCAGCAGCGGTATAGCGGGAAGGTTGAATGAGCAGTTCTTC
CASSGIAGRLNEQFF
>NA|TRBV28|NA|TRBJ1-5
TGTGCCAGCAGTTTTCCGGCCGGCTGGCCCCAGCATTTT
CASSFPAGWPQHF
>NA|TRBV6-1|NA|TRBJ1-2
TGTGCCAGCAGTGAAGTCGGAGGGGGCTATGGCTACACCTTC
CASSEVGGGYGYTF
>TRBD1|TRBV27|NA|TRBJ2-7
TGTGCCGTGAAGGGACAGGGGTACGAGCAGTACTTC
CAVKGQGYEQYF